Below, 26 T cell receptor beta chains from the same sample are listed, as sequenced in a study of T-cell memory formation after mild COVID-19. TCRdb reprocessed the 5' RACE reads with MiXCR, giving one entry per CDR3 protein. Found here are about 160,000 distinct CDR3 sequences, about 28% of them singletons; the top ten hold around 12%. Sequenced input: PBMCs or a T cell subset sorted from them (not recorded which). Receptors were obtained from an adult woman who had mild COVID-19 (a few samples of this study predate the infection). Cell type and time point are not known.

This clonotype was counted a single time. This chain joins TRBV9 and TRBJ2-1, with TRBD2 identical over 13 bases. The length of the CDR3 is 15 residues. Per the germline V gene, CDR1 is SGDLS and CDR2 is YYNGEE. The V and J ends lost 4 bases and 10 bases, in that order; junction bases with no gene match: 8. The CDR3 nucleotides read TGTGCCAGCAGCCTCACTACTAGCGGGAGGGTGGAGCAGTTCTTC. Translated, it gives CASSLTTSGRVEQFF.

This clonotype was counted only a few times. This rearrangement joins TRBV30 to TRBJ2-2, with D perhaps assigned TRBD1 or TRBD2 (6 bases each). This CDR3 comprises 14 residues. Trimming cost V 0 bases and J 6 bases, with 11 bases left between them. From germline, CDR1 is GTSNPN and CDR2 SVGIG (reference sequence). CDR3 sequence (DNA): TGTGCCTGGAGTGTAGGAGGGGGGTCCGGGGAGCTGTTTTTT. Its protein is CAWSVGGGSGELFF. Filled out from reference TRBV30 and TRBJ2-2, the complete variable domain reads SQTIHQWPATLVQPVGSPLSLECTVEGTSNPNLYWYRQAAGRGLQLLFYSVGIGQISSEVPQNLSASRPQDRQFILSSKKLLLSDSGFYLCAWSVGGGSGELFFGEGSRLTVL.

The V and J genes are TRBV15 and TRBJ2-5; 7 bases align to TRBD1. CDR1 is LNHNV and CDR2 is YYDKDF in the germline V gene (reference sequence). Trimming took 0 bases from V and 6 from J; bases not matched to a gene: 13. The CDR3 sequence is 17 residues long. The CDR3 spells CATSREVVTGARKTQYF. In nucleotides, the CDR3 is TGTGCCACCAGCAGAGAGGTTGTTACAGGGGCTAGGAAGACCCAGTACTTC.

Only one count was recorded for this clonotype. CDR3 in DNA: TGTGCCAGCAGTTACGCAGTTTCGAATGAAAAACTGTTTTTT. Residues: CASSYAVSNEKLFF. The genes are TRBV6-6 and TRBJ1-4; D gene unclear. The CDR3 has 14 amino acids. The germline V gene encodes CDR1 MNHNY and CDR2 SVGAGI (reference sequence). Trimming shortened V by 2 bases and J by 5 bases, and 9 bases separated the two germline ends.

The V and J genes are TRBV3-1 and TRBJ1-6, with D possibly being TRBD1 (5 bases). In germline, CDR1 is LGHDT, CDR2 YNNKEL (reference sequence). This CDR3 spans 14 amino acids. Trimming removed 0 bases from V and 14 bases from J, with 14 bases in between. In DNA, the CDR3 is TGTGCCAGCAGCCAAGATACGGGTGCGGGGGCCCTCCACTTT. The encoded protein is CASSQDTGAGALHF. The whole variable domain, filled in from reference TRBV3-1 and TRBJ1-6, reads DTAVSQTPKYLVTQMGNDKSIKCEQNLGHDTMYWYKQDSKKFLKIMFSYNNKELIINETVPNRFSPKSPDKAHLNLHINSLELGDSAVYFCASSQDTGAGALHFGNGTRLTVT.

This clonotype was seen more than once but under ten times. The chain has TRBV9 and TRBJ2-1, with D possibly TRBD2 on 6 matching bases. The CDR3 is 15 amino acids. Trimming removed 0 bases at V and 7 bases at J, with 14 bases between. The germline V gene has CDR1 SGDLS and CDR2 YYNGEE. CDR3 DNA sequence: TGTGCCAGCAGCGTAGCGGGCGGGATGACAAATGAGCAGTTCTTC. Its translation: CASSVAGGMTNEQFF.

The chain employs TRBV11-3 and TRBJ1-1; TRBD1 is a possible D gene (5 bases). Germline V gene data show CDR1 as SGHNT and CDR2 as YENEEA. The CDR3 sequence is 13 residues long. V lost 5 bases, J lost 4 bases, and 11 bases lay in between. CDR3 DNA: TGTGCCAGCAGCCGGGGGTACGGCACTGAAGCTTTCTTT. The encoded protein is CASSRGYGTEAFF.

The V call is TRBV3-1, the J call TRBJ2-7, with a possible D match to TRBD2 (6 bases). The CDR3 extends over 16 amino acids. CDR1 LGHDT and CDR2 YNNKEL come from the germline V gene (reference sequence). The V end was cut by 1 base, the J end by 3 bases, with 16 bases between. The CDR3: CASSQGPSASNYEQYF. As DNA, the CDR3 is TGTGCCAGCAGCCAAGGACCTAGCGCCAGTAACTACGAGCAGTACTTC.

V usage is TRBV7-2 and J usage is TRBJ1-6; D not certain. Trimming removed 2 bases at V and 0 bases at J, with 11 bases between. In germline, CDR1 is SGHTA, CDR2 FQGNSA. The CDR3 spans 17 residues. Here the CDR3 reads CASSLTRHPSYNSPLHF. CDR3 DNA sequence: TGTGCCAGCAGCTTAACCCGACACCCCTCCTATAATTCACCCCTCCACTTT.

The chain is built from TRBV7-9 and TRBJ2-7; D is perhaps TRBD1 (6 bases). Trimming took 10 bases from V and 2 from J, leaving 21 bases between them. The CDR3 sequence is 15 residues long. Germline loops: CDR1 SEHNR, CDR2 FQNEAQ (reference sequence). The CDR3 DNA reads TGTGCCACTGGTATAGTGGGGGCGCGAACCTACGAGCAGTACTTC. Its protein is CATGIVGARTYEQYF. The variable domain in full, with the rest retrieved from reference TRBV7-9 and TRBJ2-7, is DTGVSQNPRHKITKRGQNVTFRCDPISEHNRLYWYRQTLGQGPEFLTYFQNEAQLEKSRLLSDRFSAERPKGSFSTLEIQRTEQGDSAMYLCATGIVGARTYEQYFGPGTRLTVT.

The CDR3 DNA reads TGTGCCAGCACCACCGGGGCAGGGTCGGCAGAGACCCAGTACTTC. Its translation is CASTTGAGSAETQYF. V and J are TRBV5-6 and TRBJ2-5, with D possibly being TRBD1 or TRBD2 (5 bases each). V was pared by 6 bases and J by 4 bases, with 19 bases between. Germline V gene data show CDR1 as SGHDT and CDR2 as YYEEEE. The length of the CDR3 is 15 residues. The full variable domain, completed using reference TRBV5-6 and TRBJ2-5, is DAGVTQSPTHLIKTRGQQVTLRCSPKSGHDTVSWYQQALGQGPQFIFQYYEEEERQRGNFPDRFSGHQFPNYSSELNVNALLLGDSALYLCASTTGAGSAETQYFGPGTRLLVL.

V is TRBV20-1 and J is TRBJ2-7, with 10 bases identical to TRBD2. This CDR3 has 15 residues. CDR1 is DFQATT, CDR2 SNEGSKA, per germline (reference sequence). The trim removed 5 bases at V and 3 bases at J, leaving 10 bases unmatched. CDR3: CSALKEGLASYEQYF. As DNA, the CDR3 is TGCAGTGCTTTAAAAGAGGGACTAGCGAGCTACGAGCAGTACTTC.

In this sample, this clonotype turned up a few times. The chain joins TRBV7-2 to TRBJ2-7; possibly TRBD2 for D (5 bases). This CDR3 is 14 amino acids long. Trimming removed 1 base at V and 7 bases at J, with 14 bases between. The germline V gene has CDR1 SGHTA and CDR2 FQGNSA. The CDR3 DNA follows: TGTGCCAGCAGCTTAGAAAGAGGTACGGGGGAGCAGTACTTC. Residues: CASSLERGTGEQYF. Filled out from reference TRBV7-2 and TRBJ2-7, the complete variable domain reads GAGVSQSPSNKVTEKGKDVELRCDPISGHTALYWYRQSLGQGLEFLIYFQGNSAPDKSGLPSDRFSAERTGGSVSTLTIQRTQQEDSAVYLCASSLERGTGEQYFGPGTRLTVT.

This clonotype was seen a handful of times. This rearrangement joins TRBV5-5 to TRBJ2-2; a weak D match, TRBD2 (6 bases). CDR3 size: 16 residues. V was shortened by 4 bases and J by 4 bases, with 17 bases between the two germline ends. The germline gives CDR1 SGHKS, CDR2 YYEKEE (reference sequence). The CDR3 coding sequence is TGTGCCAGCAGCCCACGTGGAGGGAGTGGCACCGGGGAGCTGTTTTTT. This codes for CASSPRGGSGTGELFF.

This sequence joins TRBV12-3 or TRBV12-4 and TRBJ2-5; the D is unclear. The germline V and J ends were trimmed by 0 bases and 1 base, with 9 bases remaining between them. This CDR3 region has 15 residues. The CDR3 DNA sequence: TGTGCCAGCAGTTTAGCTTGGACCCTCCAAGAGACCCAGTACTTC. Translation gives CASSLAWTLQETQYF.

V is TRBV4-1 and J is TRBJ2-3, with no clear D. CDR1 and CDR2 from the germline V gene are MGHRA and YSYEKL. The CDR3 has 15 amino acids. Trimming shortened V by 0 bases and J by 0 bases, and 7 bases separated the two germline ends. CDR3 nucleotides: TGCGCCAGCAGCCAAGATTTCGCGAGCACAGATACGCAGTATTTT. Translation: CASSQDFASTDTQYF.

The chain employs TRBV7-8 and TRBJ2-1, with 7 positions matching TRBD1. The germline gives CDR1 SGHVS, CDR2 FQNEAQ. The CDR3 is made up of 12 amino acids. With 5 bases clipped from V and 7 bases from J, the junction kept 2 bases outside the gene matches. CDR3 protein: CASSQGDNEQFF. The CDR3 DNA reads as TGTGCCAGCAGCCAGGGGGATAATGAGCAGTTCTTC.

This clonotype came up a few times. As DNA, the CDR3 is TGTGCCAGCAGCCTCGGGACAGGGGGCATCCACGAGCAGTACTTC. Amino acids: CASSLGTGGIHEQYF. The genes are TRBV7-9 and TRBJ2-7, with TRBD1 matching 12 bases. The CDR3 totals 15 residues. J gave up 5 bases and V 5 bases, and 7 bases lay outside the gene matches. Looked up from germline, CDR1 is SEHNR and CDR2 is FQNEAQ (reference sequence).

The CDR3 region is CASSLEGRANYGYTF. CDR3 sequence (DNA): TGTGCCAGCAGCTTAGAGGGACGGGCTAACTATGGCTACACCTTC. This chain joins TRBV7-2 and TRBJ1-2, with D possibly TRBD1 on 5 matching bases. V lost 1 base, J lost 0 bases, and 9 bases lay in between. The CDR3 has 15 amino acids. CDR1 and CDR2 from the germline V gene are SGHTA and FQGNSA.

CDR3 residues: CASSYVPGAKSPLHF. CDR3 DNA: TGTGCCAGCAGTTACGTCCCGGGGGCTAAATCACCCCTCCACTTT. The chain employs TRBV6-5 and TRBJ1-6; possibly TRBD1 for D (6 bases). V was pared by 2 bases and J by 10 bases, with 15 bases between. CDR1 is MNHEY, CDR2 SVGAGI, per germline. The CDR3 spans 15 residues.

Here the CDR3 reads CASSYSGSPSYEQYF. The CDR3 region has the DNA TGTGCCAGCAGCTATAGCGGGAGCCCCTCCTACGAGCAGTACTTC. The gene calls are TRBV12-3 or TRBV12-4 and TRBJ2-7; TRBD2 matches at 9 bases. Trimming removed 6 bases from V and 0 bases from J; junction bases left unmatched: 6. The CDR3 is 15 residues long.

J is TRBJ2-3 and V is TRBV24-1; tentative D call: TRBD2 (6 bases). The CDR3 is made up of 16 amino acids. The V end lost 4 bases, the J end lost 6 bases, and 19 bases lay between the germline ends. From germline, CDR1 is KGHDR and CDR2 SFDVKD. CDR3 DNA: TGTGCCACCAGTGACCTTCGCTCGGGAGATCATGATACGCAGTATTTT. Translation gives CATSDLRSGDHDTQYF.

The CDR3 region has the DNA TGCGCCAGCAGCTCGGACCCGGAGACCCAGTACTTC. The encoded protein is CASSSDPETQYF. V usage is TRBV5-1 and J usage is TRBJ2-5; the D is unclear. The CDR3 is made up of 12 amino acids. V dropped 3 bases and J dropped 5 bases, with 8 bases sitting between them. CDR1 is SGHRS and CDR2 is YFSETQ in the germline V gene.

This clonotype has only a few counts. The chain uses TRBV29-1 and TRBJ2-7; 10 nucleotides align to TRBD1. V shed 1 base, J shed 6 bases, and the junction held 0 bases outside the gene matches. The CDR3 runs 12 residues. CDR1 SQVTM and CDR2 ANQGSEA come from the germline V gene. DNA of the CDR3: TGCAGCGTTGAAGGACAGGGGGCCGAGCAGTACTTC. Encoded protein: CSVEGQGAEQYF.

The J gene is TRBJ1-1, the V gene TRBV7-8, with a tentative D call TRBD1 (6 bases). This CDR3 has 17 residues. Per germline, CDR1 SGHVS and CDR2 FQNEAQ. Trimming took 0 bases from V and 0 from J, leaving 14 bases between them. In DNA form, the CDR3 reads TGTGCCAGCAGCTTAGCGGGGGGCAACACAGTGAACACTGAAGCTTTCTTT. Protein product: CASSLAGGNTVNTEAFF.

This clonotype was detected a few times. The rearrangement links TRBV6-2 or TRBV6-3 to TRBJ2-1, with 11 bases fitting TRBD2. The V and J ends lost 6 bases and 4 bases, in that order; junction bases with no gene match: 5. The germline V gene has CDR1 MNHEY and CDR2 SVGEGT. There are 15 residues in the CDR3. This CDR3 reads CASSPLAGVYNEQFF. CDR3 coding DNA: TGTGCCAGCAGCCCACTAGCGGGAGTATACAATGAGCAGTTCTTC.